These 20 T cell receptor beta chains originate from one sample sequenced in a study of beta chain features in type 1 diabetes. Since all of the isolated RNA was reverse transcribed, expressed TCRB transcripts were what got sequenced. TCRdb's table, derived via immunoSEQ multiplex PCR, lists solely in-frame clones and lacks some. This sample has more than 300,000 clones; around 8% occur once, and the top ten carry approximately 0.44%. Sequencing used central memory CD4+ T cells from blood. The receptors originated from a woman younger than 30 in good health.

There are many counts of this clone. The chain carries TRBV2 and TRBJ2-7; maybe TRBD2 (6 bases). The CDR3 runs 15 residues. Germline V gene data show CDR1 as SNHLY and CDR2 as FYNNEI. The V end was cut by 5 bases, the J end by 1 base, with 15 bases between. In nucleotides, the CDR3 is TGTGCCAGCAGTCCCCAGGGTGGGGGGTCCTACGAGCAGTACTTC. Translating it yields CASSPQGGGSYEQYF.

The chain uses TRBV6-5 and TRBJ2-7; D gene uncertain. Germline CDR1 MNHEY, CDR2 SVGAGI. V was cut by 4 bases and J by 4 bases, with 11 bases left in between. CDR3 size: 13 residues. The CDR3 is CASSSPLGYEQYF. CDR3 DNA sequence: TGTGCCAGCAGTTCCCCACTTGGGTACGAGCAGTACTTC.

This clone appeared a few times. J is TRBJ2-1 and V is TRBV4-2; 7 bases are shared with TRBD2. The CDR3 is made up of 16 amino acids. After removal of 1 base from V and 7 bases from J, the junction contained 10 bases not matched to a gene. The germline gives CDR1 LGHNA, CDR2 YNFKEQ. The CDR3 region has the DNA TGTGCCAGCAGCCAAGCGACCAACCAGGGAGGGAATGAGCAGTTCTTC. Its translation is CASSQATNQGGNEQFF.

This clone has more than one count but fewer than ten. V is TRBV4-3 and J is TRBJ2-2; D is possibly TRBD1 or TRBD2 (6 bases each). The CDR3 is 15 amino acids. Trimming shortened V by 0 bases and J by 5 bases, and 10 bases separated the two germline ends. Germline CDR1 is LGHNA and CDR2 is YSLEER. The CDR3 nucleotides are TGCGCCAGCAGCCAAGAAGGGGGGCTGACCGGGGAGCTGTTTTTT. Protein sequence: CASSQEGGLTGELFF.

The gene calls are TRBV29-1 and TRBJ2-7; D unclear. CDR3 size: 11 residues. Germline lookup yields CDR1 SQVTM and CDR2 ANQGSEA. Trimming cost V 0 bases and J 9 bases, with 9 bases left between them. CDR3 protein: CSVEDFSRQYF. The CDR3 nucleotides are TGCAGCGTTGAAGACTTTAGCCGGCAGTACTTC.

The sample holds a few counts of this clone. This chain connects TRBV29-1 to TRBJ2-1; D uncertain. V lost 3 bases and J 7 bases, leaving 16 bases between the germline ends. The CDR3 spans 14 residues. Per the germline V gene, CDR1 is SQVTM and CDR2 is ANQGSEA. The DNA of the CDR3 is TGCAGCGTTGAGCAGACCCTCTTTGAGAATGAGCAGTTCTTC. Protein: CSVEQTLFENEQFF.

The chain couples TRBV7-9 to TRBJ2-7, with TRBD2 identical over 9 bases. CDR3 length: 15 amino acids. In germline, CDR1 is SEHNR, CDR2 FQNEAQ (reference sequence). V lost 3 bases, J lost 7 bases, and 10 bases stayed unmatched. CDR3 nucleotide sequence: TGTGCCAGCAGCTTTAGCGGGGGTCGGACGGGAGAGCAGTACTTC. Its protein is CASSFSGGRTGEQYF.

This clone was seen more than once but under ten times. This chain joins TRBV5-1 and TRBJ2-4; no clear D gene. CDR1 is SGHRS and CDR2 is YFSETQ in the germline V gene. Trimming left V 4 bases short and J 4 bases short, with 12 bases between. The CDR3 consists of 14 residues. The DNA of the CDR3 is TGCGCCAGCAGCCCGGACGGATCGAAAAACATTCAGTACTTC. Residues: CASSPDGSKNIQYF.

The sample holds a few counts of this clone. The V and J genes are TRBV28 and TRBJ1-2, with 8 bases aligning to TRBD1. The CDR3 is 17 residues long. The germline V gene has CDR1 MDHEN and CDR2 SYDVKM. Unmatched junction bases numbered 12, after V lost 4 bases and J lost 2 bases. CDR3 bases: TGTGCCAGCAGTTCCCGAGGGAGGGACAGGTTGAACTATGGCTACACCTTC. This gives the protein CASSSRGRDRLNYGYTF.

The sample holds a few counts of this clone. The V gene is TRBV5-1, the J gene TRBJ2-1; TRBD2 aligns across 9 bases. Germline V gene lookup returns CDR1 SGHRS and CDR2 YFSETQ. This CDR3 is built from 14 residues. V shed 4 bases, J shed 8 bases, and the junction held 7 bases outside the gene matches. As DNA, the CDR3 is TGCGCCAGCAGCCTGGCACTAGCGGGCGATGAGCAGTTCTTC. Its translation: CASSLALAGDEQFF.

This clone came up a few times. This rearrangement joins TRBV28 to TRBJ2-1, with D maybe TRBD2 (6 bases). The CDR3 length is 13 residues. With 7 bases removed from V and 2 bases from J, the gap between germline ends came to 9 bases. Germline assignment: CDR1 MDHEN and CDR2 SYDVKM. The CDR3 coding sequence is TGTGCCAGCACCGGGACTCCCTACAATGAGCAGTTCTTC. Its translation is CASTGTPYNEQFF.

This clone was detected a few times. The rearrangement joins TRBV7-2 to TRBJ2-5; D may match TRBD1 or TRBD2 (8 bases each). The V end lost 5 bases, the J end lost 4 bases, and 23 bases lay between the germline ends. The CDR3 has 17 amino acids. Germline V gives CDR1 SGHTA, CDR2 FQGNSA. The CDR3 protein is CASSQGAGGSEVETQYF. The CDR3 nucleotides are TGTGCCAGCAGCCAGGGGGCGGGAGGCTCTGAGGTAGAGACCCAGTACTTC.

This clone was detected once. One base away lies a much larger clone, so this may be a sequencing read error. Other DNA sequences in this sample translate to the same CDR3. The V and J genes are TRBV14 and TRBJ2-7; TRBD2 agrees at 11 bases. The V gene's germline CDR1 is SGHDN and CDR2 FVKESK. The CDR3 runs 18 residues. CDR3 sequence: CASSQDRLAGNLAYEQYF. For the CDR3, the DNA is TGTGCCAGCAGCCAAGATCGACTAGCGGGGAACCTAGCCTATGAGCAGTACTTC.

This clone was observed at least ten times. The chain recombines TRBV14 with TRBJ1-2, with TRBD1 as a possible D gene (5 bases). Germline V gene sequence: CDR1 SGHDN, CDR2 FVKESK. The V gene lost 4 bases and the J gene lost 6 bases, with 9 bases spanning the gap. CDR3 length equals 12 residues. In DNA, the CDR3 is TGTGCCAGCAGCCGCCTGACAGATGGCTACACCTTC. Its translation is CASSRLTDGYTF.

A few counts support this clone. V and J are TRBV6-6 and TRBJ1-1, with TRBD1 as a possible D gene (5 bases). Germline V lookup: CDR1 MNHNY, CDR2 SVGAGI (reference sequence). Trimming removed 0 bases from V and 8 bases from J, with 13 bases in between. This CDR3 contains 14 residues. The CDR3 is CASSYSTGAGEAFF. CDR3 in DNA: TGTGCCAGCAGTTACTCGACCGGGGCTGGGGAAGCTTTCTTT.

This clone turned up a few times. V is TRBV7-2 and J is TRBJ2-7, with 12 bases that match TRBD1. The junction had 6 bases not matched to a gene; V was cut back by 5 bases and J by 7 bases. Germline CDR1 and CDR2: SGHTA and FQGNSA. There are 14 residues in the CDR3. The CDR3 nucleotides read TGTGCCAGCAGCCGGGGACAGGGGGCTAGGGAGCAGTACTTC. Translated, it gives CASSRGQGAREQYF. The full variable domain, its missing parts supplied by reference TRBV7-2 and TRBJ2-7, is GAGVSQSPSNKVTEKGKDVELRCDPISGHTALYWYRQSLGQGLEFLIYFQGNSAPDKSGLPSDRFSAERTGGSVSTLTIQRTQQEDSAVYLCASSRGQGAREQYFGPGTRLTVT.

The chain carries TRBV28 and TRBJ2-7; TRBD1 is a possible D gene (6 bases). The germline V gene encodes CDR1 MDHEN and CDR2 SYDVKM. CDR3 length: 13 amino acids. V lost 6 bases, J lost 1 base, and 10 bases lay in between. CDR3 coding DNA: TGTGCCAGCAGAGTGGACAGATCCTACGAGCAGTACTTC. This gives the protein CASRVDRSYEQYF.

This clone has ten or more counts. This chain links TRBV21-1 with TRBJ2-7; the DNA was not compared with TRBD2, the D call given in the table. TRBV21-1 is designated a pseudogene. The CDR3 totals 15 residues. Here the CDR3 DNA reads TGTGCCAGCGCCGGGGGGACTAGCGGCACCTACGAGCAGTACTTC. This translates into CASAGGTSGTYEQYF.

The chain uses TRBV5-1 and TRBJ2-7, with 8 bases aligning to TRBD2. V lost 4 bases, J lost 2 bases, and 8 bases stayed unmatched. Germline V gene sequence: CDR1 SGHRS, CDR2 YFSETQ. This CDR3 comprises 15 residues. This chain's CDR3 is CASSISGTSTYEQYF. CDR3 sequence (DNA): TGCGCCAGCAGCATCTCCGGGACTAGTACCTACGAGCAGTACTTC.

The chain employs TRBV6-1 and TRBJ2-7; no clear D gene. V shed 2 bases and J shed 4 bases, with 6 bases lying between them. Germline values: CDR1 MNHNS, CDR2 SASEGT. The CDR3 is 12 amino acids. The CDR3 nucleotides read TGTGCCAGCAGTGAATTGGATTACGAGCAGTACTTC. Its protein is CASSELDYEQYF.